The sequence of this T cell receptor (beta chain) was determined in a study of T cell responses to AZD1222 COVID-19 vaccine. Profiling relied on immunoSEQ multiplex PCR, and the TCRdb table lists in-frame clones only, not all of them. This repertoire shows about 130,000 clones, over 75% found once; its top ten account for approximately 6%. Whole-study findings and limits: Regions 160-218 and 743-854 held dominance among vaccine-associated CD4 TCRs, which spanned spike. Repertoire collection took place solely once the T cell response had peaked.

Trimming shortened V by 6 bases and J by 7 bases, and 16 bases separated the two germline ends. The CDR3 totals 14 residues. Per the germline V gene, CDR1 is MNHEY and CDR2 is SVGAGI. This clone was counted once. Antigen: not known. The gene calls are TRBV6-5 and TRBJ1-5, with D unresolved. The sample was peripheral blood, taken 28 days after the second AZD1222 dose. The source is an adult who received the AZD1222 COVID-19 vaccine. CDR3 amino acids: CASSHGEGSQPQHF. The CDR3, as DNA: TGTGCCAGCAGCCACGGGGAGGGTTCGCAGCCCCAGCATTTT.